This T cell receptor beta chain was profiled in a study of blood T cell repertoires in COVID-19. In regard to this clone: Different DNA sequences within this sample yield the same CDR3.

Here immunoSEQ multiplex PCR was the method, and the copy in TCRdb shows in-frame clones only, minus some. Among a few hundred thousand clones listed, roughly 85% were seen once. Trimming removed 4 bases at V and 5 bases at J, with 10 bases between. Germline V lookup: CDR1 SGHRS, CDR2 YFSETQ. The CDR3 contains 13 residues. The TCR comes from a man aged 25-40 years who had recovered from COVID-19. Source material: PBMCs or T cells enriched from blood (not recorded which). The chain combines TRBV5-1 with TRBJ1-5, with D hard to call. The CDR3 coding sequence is TGCGCCAGCAGCCCGGACTCGGATCAGCCCCAGCATTTT. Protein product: CASSPDSDQPQHF. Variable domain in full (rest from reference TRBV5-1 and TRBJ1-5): KAGVTQTPRYLIKTRGQQVTLSCSPISGHRSVSWYQQTPGQGLQFLFEYFSETQRNKGNFPGRFSGRQFSNSRSEMNVSTLELGDSALYLCASSPDSDQPQHFGDGTRLSIL.